This TCR beta chain was obtained from a study of T-cell memory formation after mild COVID-19. Study-level findings and limits: The appearance of some responding clones in pre-infection memory suggested that cross-reactive memory joined.

V gave up 11 bases and J gave up 1 base; unmatched junction bases: 6. Germline V CDR1 and CDR2: ENHRY, SYGVKD. The CDR3 runs 13 residues. TCRdb redid the calling of the 5' RACE reads with MiXCR, one entry per CDR3 protein. Counted here are roughly 300,000 distinct CDR3 sequences, 8% to 10% occurring once; the ten biggest clones make up roughly 23%. As concerns this clonotype: The target antigen is unknown.

The chain recombines TRBV10-3 with TRBJ2-3; 7 bases line up with TRBD1. Material: PBMCs or a T cell subset sorted from them (not recorded which). The origin of this receptor is a young man who had mild COVID-19 (a few samples of this study predate the infection). Cell type and time point are not known. The CDR3, as DNA: TGTGCCCAAAGGGGGCAGGGCACAGATACGCAGTATTTT. Translation gives CAQRGQGTDTQYF.